What follows are 23 T cell receptor beta chains derived from one specimen sequenced in a study of regulatory T cells in long-lasting Graves disease. The time point: persistent/refractory GD, antithyroid drugs over 5 years with positive TRAb. PBMC-derived RNA was used for the TCR library. Sequencing libraries for TCR beta were prepared with iRepertoire HTBI primers and Arm-PCR of CDR3 regions. TCRdb independently ran MiXCR on the multiplex PCR reads; one entry per CDR3 protein. The top ten clones hold about two fifths of a sample with about 660,000 distinct CDR3 sequences, around 30% of them seen once. Source: peripheral blood mononuclear cells (PBMCs), taken when the disease was refractory, from a patient treated with antithyroid drugs. These receptors all stem from a female donor with Graves disease.

This clonotype appeared a few times. J is TRBJ1-2 and V is TRBV30; a weak D match, TRBD1 (5 bases). V was shortened by 0 bases and J by 6 bases, with 11 bases between the two germline ends. Germline V gene sequence: CDR1 GTSNPN, CDR2 SVGIG (reference sequence). This CDR3 region has 13 residues. CDR3 nucleotides: TGTGCCTGGAGTGTACTGACAGTCCATGGCTACACCTTC. As protein: CAWSVLTVHGYTF.

The chain carries TRBV19 and TRBJ2-5, with 12 bases aligning to TRBD2. This CDR3 contains 15 residues. In germline, CDR1 is LNHDA, CDR2 SQIVND (reference sequence). V was clipped by 6 bases and J by 5 bases; unmatched bases: 7. The CDR3 sequence: CASSMTSGRSETQYF. The CDR3 region has the DNA TGTGCCAGTAGCATGACTAGCGGGAGATCGGAGACCCAGTACTTC.

CDR3 in amino acids: CASSITSGYEQYF. The CDR3 DNA follows: TGTGCCAGCAGCATTACTAGCGGTTACGAGCAGTACTTC. The chain links TRBV7-2 to TRBJ2-7, with 8 bases that match TRBD2. Germline CDR1 reads SGHTA; CDR2 reads FQGNSA. J was trimmed by 4 bases and V by 5 bases; bases with no gene match: 4. The CDR3 contains 13 residues.

The CDR3 loop is CASSVELLAGRGELFF. DNA of the CDR3: TGTGCCAGCAGCGTAGAACTCCTAGCGGGACGCGGGGAGCTGTTTTTT. The chain recombines TRBV9 with TRBJ2-2, with 9 nucleotides matching TRBD2. The CDR3 is 16 residues long. After removal of 0 bases from V and 7 bases from J, the junction contained 7 bases not matched to a gene. Germline-derived CDR1 and CDR2 are SGDLS and YYNGEE.

This chain links TRBV20-1 with TRBJ2-5, with TRBD1 matching 7 bases. Germline V CDR1 and CDR2: DFQATT, SNEGSKA (reference sequence). CDR3 length equals 13 residues. CDR3 bases: TGCAGCTCAACCCCGGGACAGCAAGAGACCCAGTACTTC. It translates to CSSTPGQQETQYF.

This clonotype was picked up a small number of times. The chain couples TRBV12-3 or TRBV12-4 to TRBJ2-7; perhaps TRBD2 as D (5 bases). This CDR3 region has 15 residues. V was clipped by 6 bases and J by 0 bases, with 15 bases between them. The DNA for the CDR3 is TGTGCCAGCAGCTACACCGGGAACCCCTCCTACGAGCAGTACTTC. Translation: CASSYTGNPSYEQYF.

This clonotype was counted at least ten times. The rearrangement joins TRBV7-2 to TRBJ1-4; D remains ambiguous. Germline V CDR1 and CDR2: SGHTA, FQGNSA. The CDR3 is 13 amino acids. V lost 4 bases and J lost 0, with 3 bases in between. The CDR3 DNA reads as TGTGCCAGCAGCTCTGCAACTAATGAAAAACTGTTTTTT. This gives the protein CASSSATNEKLFF.

This clonotype was seen only a few times. V is TRBV28 and J is TRBJ2-7, with 9 nucleotides matching TRBD1. CDR1 is MDHEN and CDR2 is SYDVKM in the germline V gene. Trimming at V came to 7 bases and at J to 5 bases, leaving 15 bases not matched to a gene. This CDR3 has 16 amino acids. The DNA of the CDR3 is TGTGCCAGCACCCAAGCATCCGGGACAGGGTTACACGAGCAGTACTTC. Translation gives CASTQASGTGLHEQYF.

In this sample, this clonotype turned up a few times. The V and J genes are TRBV24-1 and TRBJ2-5; 7 nucleotides align to TRBD1. This CDR3 comprises 17 residues. The junction had 8 bases not matched to a gene; V was cut back by 2 bases and J by 0 bases. CDR1 and CDR2 (germline): KGHDR, SFDVKD. Here the CDR3 reads CATSDSRIDRDQETQYF. CDR3 DNA sequence: TGTGCCACCAGTGATTCCCGAATCGACAGGGACCAAGAGACCCAGTACTTC.

The chain has TRBV12-3 or TRBV12-4 and TRBJ2-2, with a weak D call TRBD1 (5 bases). V gave up 2 bases and J gave up 7 bases, with 14 bases separating them. The CDR3 totals 15 residues. The CDR3 nucleotides read TGTGCCAGCAGTTTAATTTTCAGGGATAACGGGGAGCTGTTTTTT. Protein sequence: CASSLIFRDNGELFF.

The V gene is TRBV29-1, the J gene TRBJ1-5; the D is unclear. Germline V lookup: CDR1 SQVTM, CDR2 ANQGSEA. V was pared by 5 bases and J by 7 bases, with 12 bases between. The CDR3 contains 12 residues. The CDR3 region is CSVREGSQPQHF. DNA of the CDR3: TGCAGCGTTCGGGAGGGCTCGCAGCCCCAGCATTTT.

This clonotype occurred a few times. The chain has TRBV27 and TRBJ1-1; the D is unclear. Per the germline V gene, CDR1 is MNHEY and CDR2 is SMNVEV (reference sequence). The CDR3 loop spans 14 amino acids. Trimming shortened V by 1 base and J by 1 base, and 7 bases separated the two germline ends. The CDR3 nucleotides are TGTGCCAGCAGTTTATTCGCAGAGAACACTGAAGCTTTCTTT. It translates to CASSLFAENTEAFF.

This clonotype was picked up a small number of times. The rearrangement joins TRBV5-1 to TRBJ1-2; D not certain. The germline V and J ends were trimmed by 5 bases and 3 bases, with 14 bases remaining between them. The CDR3 spans 14 residues. Per the germline V gene, CDR1 is SGHRS and CDR2 is YFSETQ. The chain's CDR3 is CASSFSRADYGYTF. The CDR3 nucleotides read TGCGCCAGCAGTTTTTCGAGGGCGGACTATGGCTACACCTTC.

This clonotype appeared a few times. The chain is built from TRBV29-1 and TRBJ2-2; tentatively, D is TRBD1 or TRBD2 (5 bases each). The CDR3 spans 15 residues. CDR1 and CDR2 from the germline V gene are SQVTM and ANQGSEA. Between the trimmed V and J ends, which lost 0 bases and 6 bases, there was a span of 14 bases. CDR3 sequence reads: CSVEDRGRLSGELFF. As DNA, the CDR3 is TGCAGCGTTGAAGATCGGGGCAGGCTGTCCGGGGAGCTGTTTTTT.

This chain joins TRBV20-1 and TRBJ1-5; D call uncertain. The germline V gene has CDR1 DFQATT and CDR2 SNEGSKA (reference sequence). This CDR3 is built from 13 residues. The V end was cut by 1 base, the J end by 8 bases, with 12 bases between. CDR3 sequence: CSARGQVGEPQHF. CDR3 nucleotide sequence: TGCAGTGCTAGAGGGCAGGTGGGAGAGCCCCAGCATTTT.

About this clonotype itself: One end of the junction is discordant with germline, which a read error may explain. This chain connects TRBV6-1 to TRBJ1-1, with 10 bases identical to TRBD1. Looked up from germline, CDR1 is MNHNS and CDR2 is SASEGT. This CDR3 has 14 residues. The DNA of the CDR3 is TGTGCCAGCAGACCATTGACAGGGGGCACTGAAACTTTCTTT. The encoded protein is CASRPLTGGTETFF.

This clonotype occurred many times. The chain recombines TRBV7-2 with TRBJ2-4; weak D call: TRBD1 (5 bases). The CDR3 runs to 14 residues. V was pared by 6 bases and J by 0 bases, with 9 bases between. Per germline, CDR1 SGHTA and CDR2 FQGNSA. DNA of the CDR3: TGTGCCAGCAGTCCACAGGTAGCCAAAAACATTCAGTACTTC. It translates to CASSPQVAKNIQYF.

The CDR3 region has the DNA TGTGCCAGCAGCCGCCGGGGGGATAGCAATCAGCCCCAGCATTTT. This sequence encodes CASSRRGDSNQPQHF. The chain couples TRBV6-1 to TRBJ1-5, with D perhaps matching TRBD1 (5 bases). The CDR3 is 15 amino acids. Deletions cut 6 bases from V and 0 bases from J, with 12 bases between. Germline lookup yields CDR1 MNHNS and CDR2 SASEGT.

This chain links TRBV6-5 with TRBJ1-6, with D unclear. The germline V gene has CDR1 MNHEY and CDR2 SVGAGI. V dropped 0 bases and J dropped 8 bases, with 11 bases sitting between them. The CDR3 extends over 15 amino acids. CDR3 in amino acids: CASSYSGGNDSPLHF. CDR3 DNA: TGTGCCAGCAGTTACTCGGGTGGGAATGATTCACCCCTCCACTTT.

In its sample, this clonotype was seen once. The V and J genes are TRBV29-1 and TRBJ1-2; D might be TRBD1 (6 bases). V dropped 2 bases and J dropped 4 bases, with 11 bases sitting between them. CDR1 is SQVTM, CDR2 ANQGSEA, per germline. This CDR3 has 13 amino acids. The CDR3 sequence is CSVESGHRYGYTF. CDR3 DNA sequence: TGCAGCGTTGAATCGGGACACCGCTATGGCTACACCTTC.

This clonotype was counted a few times. The chain's CDR3 is CASSPLQEASYGYTF. DNA for the CDR3: TGTGCCAGTAGTCCCCTACAGGAAGCGAGCTATGGCTACACCTTC. The chain carries TRBV19 and TRBJ1-2; TRBD1 might be the D (5 bases). The CDR3 loop spans 15 amino acids. From germline, CDR1 is LNHDA and CDR2 SQIVND (reference sequence). Trimming took off 5 bases at V and 4 bases at J, with 17 bases between the two ends. The whole variable domain, filled in from reference TRBV19 and TRBJ1-2, reads DGGITQSPKYLFRKEGQNVTLSCEQNLNHDAMYWYRQDPGQGLRLIYYSQIVNDFQKGDIAEGYSVSREKKESFPLTVTSAQKNPTAFYLCASSPLQEASYGYTFGSGTRLTVV.

About this clonotype: A read error is possible here, since a much larger clone lies one base away. J is TRBJ1-1 and V is TRBV11-2; D might be TRBD1 (5 bases). Germline CDR1 and CDR2: SGHAT and FQNNGV. This CDR3 spans 16 amino acids. The CDR3 DNA follows: TGTGCCAGCAGCAAAATACGGGGGGTCGGGAACACTGAAACTTTCTTT. Amino acid sequence: CASSKIRGVGNTETFF.

V usage is TRBV6-1 and J usage is TRBJ2-7; 9 bases agree with TRBD2. The CDR3 runs 14 residues. The germline V gene has CDR1 MNHNS and CDR2 SASEGT. V lost 6 bases, J lost 0 bases, and 3 bases stayed unmatched. The CDR3 protein is CASRASGNSYEQYF. CDR3 nucleotides: TGTGCCAGCAGGGCTAGCGGGAACTCCTACGAGCAGTACTTC.